Given below is one T cell receptor (beta chain) in context. The antigen is not known. The sample originates from a study of blood T cells in healthy people across ages. The wider study: Capture via template switching afforded approximately one barcoded beta molecule per two T cells. Regarding the study as a whole: Diversity of TCR beta per million T cells declined in a roughly linear way with age.

Next came a second PCR, run for about 7 to 12 cycles, which used a sample-barcoded 5' primer along with a J-beta primer mix. MiXCR, run by TCRdb on the 5' RACE reads, gives a single entry per CDR3 protein. The data hold 600,000 to 1,000,000 distinct CDR3 sequences, with more than 45% observed a single time. Germline assignment: CDR1 SGHRS and CDR2 YFSETQ. The CDR3 loop spans 15 amino acids. The ends were cut back, 3 bases at V and 1 base at J, with 13 bases in the middle. This receptor was taken from a man aged 25 to 40 in good health. The sequenced sample consisted of blood. The chain employs TRBV5-1 and TRBJ1-2; no firm D call. DNA of the CDR3: TGCGCCAGCAGCTACCGGGCTGGGATTAACTATGGCTACACCTTC. Its translation: CASSYRAGINYGYTF.